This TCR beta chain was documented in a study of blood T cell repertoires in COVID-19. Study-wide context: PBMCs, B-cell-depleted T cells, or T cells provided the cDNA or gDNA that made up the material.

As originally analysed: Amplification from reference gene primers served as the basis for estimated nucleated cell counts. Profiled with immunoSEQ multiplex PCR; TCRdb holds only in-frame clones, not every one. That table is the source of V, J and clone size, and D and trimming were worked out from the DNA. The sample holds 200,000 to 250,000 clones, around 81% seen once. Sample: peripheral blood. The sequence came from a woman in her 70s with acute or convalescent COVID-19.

Written as DNA, the CDR3 is TGTGCCAGCAGCCTCCTCCCCAAGCGGGATTACACAGATACGCAGTATTTT. It encodes CASSLLPKRDYTDTQYF. The V gene is TRBV7-3, the J gene TRBJ2-3, with 7 bases matching TRBD2. This CDR3 comprises 17 residues. The germline gives CDR1 SGHTA, CDR2 FQGTGA. Trimming removed 5 bases from V and 2 bases from J; junction bases left unmatched: 13.